A selection of T cell receptor beta chains follows, all from one sample in a study of cytomegalovirus exposure and HLA in healthy donors. Assay: immunoSEQ multiplex PCR; the TCRdb copy retains only in-frame clones and omits some. The table includes 190,000 or so clones, about four fifths detected once. Specimen: PBMCs. Receptor source: a male donor in good health and CMV-seropositive. CDR3s include the opening cysteine and the closing phenylalanine or tryptophan. D genes are given only for firm matches. Only part of the rows carry a size: once, few, many, or a class if the clone is expanded.

CDR3nt: TGTGCCAGCAGCTTTGGAAGACTAGCTGCAACTAATGAAAAACTGTTTTTT
CDR3aa: CASSFGRLAATNEKLFF
j_gene: TRBJ1-4
abundance: NA
d_gene: NA
v_gene: TRBV5-4

CDR3nt: TGTGCCAGCTCACCGGGGCTAGCGACTCTTTTGGGGCAGTTCTTC
CDR3aa: CASSPGLATLLGQFF
j_gene: TRBJ2-1
abundance: NA
d_gene: NA
v_gene: TRBV18

CDR3nt: TGTGCCAGCAGCGCTCTGGGGGGAGGGTACACTGAAGCTTTCTTT
CDR3aa: CASSALGGGYTEAFF
j_gene: TRBJ1-1
abundance: NA
d_gene: NA
v_gene: TRBV9

CDR3nt: TGCAGCGTTGAAGAATGGAGCGACTCCTACGAGCAGTACTTC
CDR3aa: CSVEEWSDSYEQYF
j_gene: TRBJ2-7
abundance: NA
d_gene: NA
v_gene: TRBV29-1

CDR3nt: TGTGCCAGCAGTCGCTCTAGCGGGAGTTTCTATGAGCAGTTCTTC
CDR3aa: CASSRSSGSFYEQFF
j_gene: TRBJ2-1
abundance: NA
d_gene: TRBD2
v_gene: TRBV6-5

CDR3nt: TGTGCCAGCAGCGAGGGTTCGGGGATGGATTGCGAGCAGTACTTC
CDR3aa: CASSEGSGMDCEQYF
j_gene: TRBJ2-7
abundance: NA
d_gene: NA
v_gene: TRBV9

CDR3nt: TGTGCCAGTAGGATATATAGCGGGGGTCACCACAATGAGCAGTTCTTC
CDR3aa: CASRIYSGGHHNEQFF
j_gene: TRBJ2-1
abundance: NA
d_gene: TRBD2
v_gene: TRBV19

CDR3nt: TGTGCCAGCAGCTTAGGGGGCAAGATATATGGCTACACCTTC
CDR3aa: CASSLGGKIYGYTF
j_gene: TRBJ1-2
abundance: NA
d_gene: NA
v_gene: TRBV7-9

CDR3nt: TGTGCCAGCAGCTTAGGGGACAGGGCGCTTGGGGGGGCCAACGTCCTGACTTTC
CDR3aa: CASSLGDRALGGANVLTF
j_gene: TRBJ2-6
abundance: NA
d_gene: TRBD1
v_gene: TRBV7-3

CDR3nt: TGTGCCAGCAGTCAGGGACAGGGGGGAATAGATACGCAGTATTTT
CDR3aa: CASSQGQGGIDTQYF
j_gene: TRBJ2-3
abundance: NA
d_gene: TRBD1
v_gene: TRBV2

CDR3nt: TGTGCCAGCAGTGGGGCAGCACCTCTCAGGAACACTGAAGCTTTCTTT
CDR3aa: CASSGAAPLRNTEAFF
j_gene: TRBJ1-1
abundance: NA
d_gene: NA
v_gene: TRBV6-4

CDR3nt: TGTGCCAGCAGTCTAATCGGGTATGAGCAGTTCTTC
CDR3aa: CASSLIGYEQFF
j_gene: TRBJ2-1
abundance: NA
d_gene: NA
v_gene: TRBV28

CDR3nt: TGCGCCAGCAGCTTGGTGGTGGGCCTAGCGGGTGCAGGGACCGGGGAGCTGTTTTTT
CDR3aa: CASSLVVGLAGAGTGELFF
j_gene: TRBJ2-2
abundance: NA
d_gene: TRBD2
v_gene: TRBV5-1

CDR3nt: TGTGCCAGCAGCCAGAGGGTTATGTTGGTTTCCGAGCAGTACTTC
CDR3aa: CASSQRVMLVSEQYF
j_gene: TRBJ2-7
abundance: NA
d_gene: NA
v_gene: TRBV11-1

CDR3nt: TGTGCCAGCCGGGATAGCGGGACGTACACCGGGGAGCTGTTTTTT
CDR3aa: CASRDSGTYTGELFF
j_gene: TRBJ2-2
abundance: NA
d_gene: TRBD2
v_gene: TRBV5-4

CDR3nt: TGTGCCAGCAGATCCCCCGGGACTAGCGAGCAGTACTTC
CDR3aa: CASRSPGTSEQYF
j_gene: TRBJ2-7
abundance: NA
d_gene: TRBD2
v_gene: TRBV28

CDR3nt: TGCGCCAGCAGCTTGACAGGGTTCAATCAGCCCCAGCATTTT
CDR3aa: CASSLTGFNQPQHF
j_gene: TRBJ1-5
abundance: NA
d_gene: NA
v_gene: TRBV5-1

CDR3nt: TGTGCCAGCGTAACGAGACGGCTAGGCTATGGCTACACCTTC
CDR3aa: CASVTRRLGYGYTF
j_gene: TRBJ1-2
abundance: NA
d_gene: NA
v_gene: TRBV6-5

CDR3nt: TGTGCCAGCAGCCGCGGACTAGCGGGGGGGGCTGCTAGCACAGATACGCAGTATTTT
CDR3aa: CASSRGLAGGAASTDTQYF
j_gene: TRBJ2-3
abundance: NA
d_gene: TRBD2
v_gene: TRBV5-5

CDR3nt: TGTGCCAGCAGACCCGGACAGCGAGTAAACTATGGCTACACCTTC
CDR3aa: CASRPGQRVNYGYTF
j_gene: TRBJ1-2
abundance: once
d_gene: NA
v_gene: TRBV2

CDR3nt: TGTGCCAGCAGGAGGGCGGGTACGGCCTACGAGCAGTACTTC
CDR3aa: CASRRAGTAYEQYF
j_gene: TRBJ2-7
abundance: NA
d_gene: NA
v_gene: TRBV7-2

CDR3nt: TGCAGCGTTGAAGCCAGTATGGGCGGGGTTAGGTTCTTC
CDR3aa: CSVEASMGGVRFF
j_gene: TRBJ2-1
abundance: NA
d_gene: NA
v_gene: TRBV29-1

CDR3nt: TGTGCCAGCAGCCGCTCCTATAATTCACCCCTCCACTTT
CDR3aa: CASSRSYNSPLHF
j_gene: TRBJ1-6
abundance: NA
d_gene: NA
v_gene: TRBV6-5

CDR3nt: TGTGCCAGCAGCTTACAGGTGACAAGCGAAAAACTGTTTTTT
CDR3aa: CASSLQVTSEKLFF
j_gene: TRBJ1-4
abundance: once
d_gene: NA
v_gene: TRBV7-2

CDR3nt: TGTGCCAGCAGCTTAGAATTTGCACTCTCCTCTGGAAACACCATATATTTT
CDR3aa: CASSLEFALSSGNTIYF
j_gene: TRBJ1-3
abundance: once
d_gene: NA
v_gene: TRBV11-2

CDR3nt: TGTGCCAGCAGTAGCCTAGCCGGCGGGGAGCTGTTTTTT
CDR3aa: CASSSLAGGELFF
j_gene: TRBJ2-2
abundance: NA
d_gene: NA
v_gene: TRBV6-4

CDR3nt: TGTGCCAGCAGTTACGGGCAGGGGGGATTGTATGAGCAGTTCTTC
CDR3aa: CASSYGQGGLYEQFF
j_gene: TRBJ2-1
abundance: NA
d_gene: NA
v_gene: TRBV6-5

CDR3nt: TGCAGCGTTAGAGCGGGAGCGAACACCGGGGAGCTGTTTTTT
CDR3aa: CSVRAGANTGELFF
j_gene: TRBJ2-2
abundance: NA
d_gene: TRBD2
v_gene: TRBV29-1

CDR3nt: TGTGCCAGTAGTGTAAGCGGGGGGACCACAGATACGCAGTATTTT
CDR3aa: CASSVSGGTTDTQYF
j_gene: TRBJ2-3
abundance: NA
d_gene: TRBD2
v_gene: TRBV19

CDR3nt: TGCGCCAGCAGCTTGGCAAATGCGGGGGCGGGGGAGACCCAGTACTTC
CDR3aa: CASSLANAGAGETQYF
j_gene: TRBJ2-5
abundance: NA
d_gene: NA
v_gene: TRBV5-1

CDR3nt: TGTGCCACCCGACACGGTTCCTACGAGCAGTACTTC
CDR3aa: CATRHGSYEQYF
j_gene: TRBJ2-7
abundance: NA
d_gene: NA
v_gene: TRBV7-9

CDR3nt: TGTGCCAGCAGCTTAGATGCGGGCACAGATACGCAGTATTTT
CDR3aa: CASSLDAGTDTQYF
j_gene: TRBJ2-3
abundance: NA
d_gene: NA
v_gene: TRBV7-3

CDR3nt: TGTGCCACCCGACCGGGACAGGGTGGTCCAAGTCACTCCTACAATGAGCAGTTCTTC
CDR3aa: CATRPGQGGPSHSYNEQFF
j_gene: TRBJ2-1
abundance: NA
d_gene: TRBD1
v_gene: TRBV10-3

CDR3nt: TGTGCCAGCAGCCAAGAGGGGGGAGGACCCCAGACTGGAAACACCATATATTTT
CDR3aa: CASSQEGGGPQTGNTIYF
j_gene: TRBJ1-3
abundance: NA
d_gene: NA
v_gene: TRBV4-2

CDR3nt: TGTGCCAGCAGCAATCAGCGGGGGGTAGAGACCCAGTACTTC
CDR3aa: CASSNQRGVETQYF
j_gene: TRBJ2-5
abundance: few
d_gene: NA
v_gene: TRBV21-1